This TCR beta chain was found in a study of beta chain features in type 1 diabetes. This CDR3 region has 16 residues. Germline V lookup: CDR1 MNHNY, CDR2 SVGAGI (reference sequence). Trimming removed 2 bases at V and 4 bases at J, with 17 bases between. The isolated RNA, all of it, was reverse transcribed, so expressed TCRB transcripts were what got sequenced. Measured with immunoSEQ multiplex PCR; TCRdb has only the in-frame clones, and not every one. The table shows around 250,000 clones, with 11% to 15% occurring only once. This clone occurred a few times. A sort by CD45RO/CCR7/CD25/CD127/CD95/CD27 yielded CD4+ naive, central memory, regulatory and stem cell-like memory cells.

The genes are TRBV6-6 and TRBJ1-2; D is perhaps TRBD1 (5 bases). Sequences were obtained from naive CD4+ T cells from blood. The origin of this receptor is a middle-aged woman in good health. DNA of the CDR3: TGTGCCAGCAGTTACCCCCGGGACGGGGGACGCTATGGCTACACCTTC. Translated: CASSYPRDGGRYGYTF.